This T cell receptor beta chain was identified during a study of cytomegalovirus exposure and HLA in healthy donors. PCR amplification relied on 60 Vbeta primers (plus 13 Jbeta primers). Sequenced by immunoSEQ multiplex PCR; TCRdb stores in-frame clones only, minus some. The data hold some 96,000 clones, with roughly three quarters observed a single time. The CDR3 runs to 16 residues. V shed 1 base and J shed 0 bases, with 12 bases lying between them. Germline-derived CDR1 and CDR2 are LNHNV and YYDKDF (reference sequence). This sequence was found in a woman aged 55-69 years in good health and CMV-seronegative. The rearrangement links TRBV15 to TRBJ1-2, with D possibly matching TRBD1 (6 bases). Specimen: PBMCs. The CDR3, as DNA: TGTGCCACCAGCAGAGGACAGGCGCTAACTAACTATGGCTACACCTTC. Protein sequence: CATSRGQALTNYGYTF.